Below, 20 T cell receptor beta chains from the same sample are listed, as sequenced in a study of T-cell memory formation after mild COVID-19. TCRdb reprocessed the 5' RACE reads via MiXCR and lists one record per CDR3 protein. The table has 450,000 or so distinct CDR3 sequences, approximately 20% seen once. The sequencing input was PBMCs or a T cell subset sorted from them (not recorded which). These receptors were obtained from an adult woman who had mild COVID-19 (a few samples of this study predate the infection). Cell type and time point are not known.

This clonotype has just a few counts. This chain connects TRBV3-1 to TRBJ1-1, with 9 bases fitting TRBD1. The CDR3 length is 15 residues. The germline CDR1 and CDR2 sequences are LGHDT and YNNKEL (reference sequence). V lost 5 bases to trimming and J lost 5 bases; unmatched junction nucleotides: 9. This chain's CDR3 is CASSDTGTGWTEAFF. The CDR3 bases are TGTGCCAGCAGCGATACCGGGACAGGGTGGACTGAAGCTTTCTTT.

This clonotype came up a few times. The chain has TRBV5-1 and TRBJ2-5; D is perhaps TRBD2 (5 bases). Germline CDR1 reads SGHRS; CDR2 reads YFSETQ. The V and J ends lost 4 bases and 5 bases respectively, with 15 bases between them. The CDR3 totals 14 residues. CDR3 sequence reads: CASSLRGPDETQYF. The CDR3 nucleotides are TGCGCCAGCAGCCTACGGGGTCCCGACGAGACCCAGTACTTC.

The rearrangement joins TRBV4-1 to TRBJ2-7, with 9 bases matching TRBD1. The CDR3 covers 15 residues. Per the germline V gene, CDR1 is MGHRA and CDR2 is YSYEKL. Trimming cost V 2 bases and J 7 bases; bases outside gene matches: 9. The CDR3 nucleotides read TGCGCCAGCAGCCAACCGGGACAGGGAATTGGGGAGCAGTACTTC. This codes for CASSQPGQGIGEQYF.

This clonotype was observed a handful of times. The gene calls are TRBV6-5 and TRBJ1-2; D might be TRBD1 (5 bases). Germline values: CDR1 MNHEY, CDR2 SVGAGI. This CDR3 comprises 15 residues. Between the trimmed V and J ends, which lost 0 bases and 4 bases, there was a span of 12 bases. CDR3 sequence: CASSYSGTNIYGYTF. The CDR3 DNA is TGTGCCAGCAGTTACTCCGGGACCAATATCTATGGCTACACCTTC.

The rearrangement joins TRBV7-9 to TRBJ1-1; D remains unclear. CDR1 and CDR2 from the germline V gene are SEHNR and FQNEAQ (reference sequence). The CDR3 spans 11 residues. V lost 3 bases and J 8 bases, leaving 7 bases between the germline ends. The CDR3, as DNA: TGTGCCAGCAGCTTCCCTGACGAAGCTTTCTTT. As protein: CASSFPDEAFF.

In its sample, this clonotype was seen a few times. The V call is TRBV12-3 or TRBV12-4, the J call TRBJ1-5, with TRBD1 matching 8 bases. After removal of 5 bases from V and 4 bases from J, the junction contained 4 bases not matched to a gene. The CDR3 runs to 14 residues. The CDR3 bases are TGTGCCAGCAGTGGGACAGGACCAAATCAGCCCCAGCATTTT. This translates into CASSGTGPNQPQHF.

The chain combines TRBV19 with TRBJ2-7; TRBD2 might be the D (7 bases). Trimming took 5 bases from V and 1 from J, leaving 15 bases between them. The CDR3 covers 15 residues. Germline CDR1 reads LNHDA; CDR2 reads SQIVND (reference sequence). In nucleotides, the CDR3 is TGTGCCAGTAGTTTTCTAGCGGACAGATCCTACGAGCAGTACTTC. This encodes CASSFLADRSYEQYF.

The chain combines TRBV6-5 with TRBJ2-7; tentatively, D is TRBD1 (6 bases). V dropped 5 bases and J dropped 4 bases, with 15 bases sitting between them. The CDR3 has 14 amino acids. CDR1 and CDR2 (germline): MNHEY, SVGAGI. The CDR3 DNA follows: TGTGCCAGCAGTCTAAATGGACAGACTTACGAGCAGTACTTC. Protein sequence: CASSLNGQTYEQYF.

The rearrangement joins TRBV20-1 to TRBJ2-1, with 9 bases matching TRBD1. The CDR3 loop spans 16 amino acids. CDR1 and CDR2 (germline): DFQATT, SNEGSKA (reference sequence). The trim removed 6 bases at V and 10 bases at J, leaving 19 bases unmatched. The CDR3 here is CSARGQVGTGTGEQFF. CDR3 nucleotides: TGCAGTGCCCGAGGTCAAGTGGGGACAGGGACCGGGGAGCAGTTCTTC.

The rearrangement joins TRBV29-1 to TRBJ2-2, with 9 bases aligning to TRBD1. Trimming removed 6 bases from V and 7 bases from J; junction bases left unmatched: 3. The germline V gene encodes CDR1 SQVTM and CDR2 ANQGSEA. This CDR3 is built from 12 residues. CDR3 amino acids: CSVGTGNGELFF. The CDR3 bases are TGCAGCGTCGGGACAGGGAACGGGGAGCTGTTTTTT.

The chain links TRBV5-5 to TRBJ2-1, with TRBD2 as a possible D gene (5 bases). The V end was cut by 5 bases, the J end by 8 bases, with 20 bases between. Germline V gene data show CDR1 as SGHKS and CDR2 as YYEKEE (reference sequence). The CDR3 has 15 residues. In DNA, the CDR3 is TGTGCCAGCAGGGTTGAGGAGCGGCGGGCACATGAGCAGTTCTTC. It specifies CASRVEERRAHEQFF.

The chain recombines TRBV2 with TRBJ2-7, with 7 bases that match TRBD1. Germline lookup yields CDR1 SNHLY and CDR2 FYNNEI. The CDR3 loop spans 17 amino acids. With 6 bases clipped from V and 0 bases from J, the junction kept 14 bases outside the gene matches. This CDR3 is CASSVTRTGDSSYEQYF. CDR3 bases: TGTGCCAGCAGCGTCACTCGGACAGGCGATAGCTCCTACGAGCAGTACTTC.

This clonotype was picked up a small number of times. CDR3 sequence: CSATTGTVRAEAFF. In nucleotides, the CDR3 is TGCAGCGCAACAACAGGGACAGTGAGGGCTGAAGCTTTCTTT. This sequence joins TRBV29-1 and TRBJ1-1, with 7 bases matching TRBD1. The CDR3 covers 14 residues. The junction had 14 bases not matched to a gene; V was cut back by 7 bases and J by 6 bases. Germline values: CDR1 SQVTM, CDR2 ANQGSEA.

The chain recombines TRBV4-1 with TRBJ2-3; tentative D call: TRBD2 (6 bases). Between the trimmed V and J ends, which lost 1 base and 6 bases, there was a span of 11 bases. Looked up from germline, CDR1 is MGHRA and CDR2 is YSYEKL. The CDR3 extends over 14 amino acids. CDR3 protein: CASSQAGVQDTQYF. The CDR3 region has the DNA TGCGCCAGCAGCCAAGCGGGAGTGCAGGATACGCAGTATTTT.

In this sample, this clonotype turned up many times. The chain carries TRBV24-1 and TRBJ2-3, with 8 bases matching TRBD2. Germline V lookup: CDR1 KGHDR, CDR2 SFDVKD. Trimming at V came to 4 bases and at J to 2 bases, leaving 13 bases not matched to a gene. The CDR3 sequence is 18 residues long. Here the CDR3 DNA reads TGTGCCACCAGTGACCCCGAGCGGGGGCCCGCCTTCACAGATACGCAGTATTTT. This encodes CATSDPERGPAFTDTQYF.

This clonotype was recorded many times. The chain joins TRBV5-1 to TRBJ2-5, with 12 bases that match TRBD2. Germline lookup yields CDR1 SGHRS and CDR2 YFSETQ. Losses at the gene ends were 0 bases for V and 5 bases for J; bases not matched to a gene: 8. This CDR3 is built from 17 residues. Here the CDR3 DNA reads TGCGCCAGCAGCTTGGGGACTAGCGGGGCCCTCGGCGAGACCCAGTACTTC. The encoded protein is CASSLGTSGALGETQYF. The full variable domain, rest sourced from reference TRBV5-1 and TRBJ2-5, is KAGVTQTPRYLIKTRGQQVTLSCSPISGHRSVSWYQQTPGQGLQFLFEYFSETQRNKGNFPGRFSGRQFSNSRSEMNVSTLELGDSALYLCASSLGTSGALGETQYFGPGTRLLVL.

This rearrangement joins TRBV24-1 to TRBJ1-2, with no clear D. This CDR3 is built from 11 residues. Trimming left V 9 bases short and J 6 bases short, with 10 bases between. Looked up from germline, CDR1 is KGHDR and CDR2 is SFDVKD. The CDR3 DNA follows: TGTGCCACCGAACTACGAGATGGCTACACCTTC. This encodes CATELRDGYTF.

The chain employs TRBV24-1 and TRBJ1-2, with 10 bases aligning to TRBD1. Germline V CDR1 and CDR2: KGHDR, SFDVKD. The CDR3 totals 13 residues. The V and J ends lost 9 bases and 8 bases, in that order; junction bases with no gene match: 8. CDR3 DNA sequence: TGTGCCACCGAACACCGGGACAGGGGAGGCTACACCTTC. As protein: CATEHRDRGGYTF.

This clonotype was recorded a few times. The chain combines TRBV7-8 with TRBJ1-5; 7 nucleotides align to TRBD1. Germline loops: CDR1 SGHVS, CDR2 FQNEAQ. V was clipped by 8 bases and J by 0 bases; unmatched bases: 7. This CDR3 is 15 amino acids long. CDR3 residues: CASERYRGSNQPQHF. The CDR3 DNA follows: TGTGCCAGCGAGAGATACAGGGGTAGCAATCAGCCCCAGCATTTT. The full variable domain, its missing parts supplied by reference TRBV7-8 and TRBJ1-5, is GAGVSQSPRYKVAKRGQDVALRCDPISGHVSLFWYQQALGQGPEFLTYFQNEAQLDKSGLPSDRFFAERPEGSVSTLKIQRTQQEDSAVYLCASERYRGSNQPQHFGDGTRLSIL.

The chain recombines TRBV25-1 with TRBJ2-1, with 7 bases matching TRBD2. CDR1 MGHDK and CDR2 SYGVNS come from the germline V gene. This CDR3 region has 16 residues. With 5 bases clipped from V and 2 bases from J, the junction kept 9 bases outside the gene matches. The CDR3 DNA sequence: TGTGCCAGCAGTCCACGGGGAGGGACTACCTACAATGAGCAGTTCTTC. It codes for CASSPRGGTTYNEQFF.